This T cell receptor (beta chain) was captured by sequencing in a study of shared clonotypes between healthy human individuals. Method: immunoSEQ multiplex PCR; TCRdb's copy keeps in-frame clones and lacks some. Here the sample spans approximately 2.4 million clones, nearly 97% being singletons. Comment on this clone: This specimen includes other DNA sequences encoding the same CDR3.

The germline CDR1 and CDR2 sequences are SGHRS and YFSETQ. The CDR3 spans 15 residues. V shed 4 bases, J shed 3 bases, and the junction held 2 bases outside the gene matches. This chain uses TRBV5-1 with TRBJ2-2; TRBD2 agrees at 11 bases. The sequence was collected from a man aged 18 to 30 in good health. The sequenced sample consisted of naive CD4+ T cells sorted from blood. Subset described: CD45RA+ positively selected. CDR3 sequence (DNA): TGCGCCAGCAGCGCGACTAGCGGGGACACCGGGGAGCTGTTTTTT. This sequence encodes CASSATSGDTGELFF.